This TCR beta chain was retrieved from a study of Ad26.COV2.S vaccination and SARS-CoV-2 variants. Regarding treatment: about 20 received Ad26.COV2.S at low or high dose, single or two shots; 5 received placebo; per-sample allocation not given. Sample collection was performed on day 63 after the first vaccine or placebo injection. Sequencing used immunoSEQ multiplex PCR; TCRdb keeps in-frame clones, though not all of them. In the table there are 410,000 or so clones, around 93% of which are singletons. This sequence originates from a person between 18 and 60 years old who received the Ad26.COV2.S COVID-19 vaccine or a placebo. Sequences were derived from peripheral blood, sampled in a trial of Ad26.COV2.S vaccine versus placebo.

The CDR3 is CSVNFLTGRNTEAFF. DNA for the CDR3: TGCAGCGTTAATTTTTTGACAGGGAGGAACACTGAAGCTTTCTTT. The chain recombines TRBV29-1 with TRBJ1-1; 7 bases match TRBD1. The CDR3 covers 15 residues. Germline V gives CDR1 SQVTM, CDR2 ANQGSEA. V lost 5 bases to trimming and J lost 1 base; unmatched junction nucleotides: 10.